This TCR beta chain was obtained from a study of cytomegalovirus exposure and HLA in healthy donors (dated by TCRdb to about 2017). Background on the whole study: An earlier analysis of several hundred of the donors reported 250 to 300 Gb of sequence data and some 100 million unique TCR beta sequences from about 200 million T cells. Roughly 300 gigabases of sequencing data and tens of millions of unique TCR sequences were included in an early release covering roughly 700 HLA-typed donors. Among the roughly 400 genotyped donors, approximately 76% belonged to the genetic ancestry cluster associated with self-reported Caucasian donors. The aim of the study was to test whether cataloging public T cell receptors could identify signatures of past pathogen exposure. The study profiled the T cell repertoires of about 640 subjects by immunosequencing and related them to cytomegalovirus serostatus. Besides the first cohort of more than 650 subjects, a separate validation cohort made up of 120 different subjects was used. High-throughput TCR immunosequencing, statistical association of individual TCRs with disease status, and machine learning were combined to predict cytomegalovirus infection status. A later analysis re-analyzed previously published TCR beta repertoires from 600 to 850 donors and added high-resolution HLA genotyping to study TCR occurrence patterns. Rather than drawing on any new phenotypic data, the later analysis identified candidate immune exposures from TCR beta sequences and the way those sequences occurred across donors. An earlier analysis of 587 of the donors used high-throughput TCR beta sequencing to judge whether each TCR beta V gene segment behaved as functional or pseudogenic. Donor age, sex, ethnicity and CMV serostatus were compiled alongside the repertoire data. Genome-wide SNP genotypes for about 65% of the roughly 670 donors were used in a later genetic analysis, which treated that subset as a discovery cohort. Every repertoire in the discovery cohort had been generated on one and the same sequencing platform. Class I and class II HLA loci were covered by the typing at four-digit resolution. The number of typed donors differed by locus: roughly 629-630 for A, B, C, DRB1 and DQB1; about 520 for DQA1; fewer than 610 for DPA1; and about 450 for DPB1. Because of strong linkage in the cohort, roughly five DR-DQ haplotypes were treated as single units for association and clustering. Among about 410 genotyped donors of the cohort, an average of approximately 240,000 unique TCR beta nucleotide sequences was sequenced per donor, of which about 18% were non-productive.

CDR1 SEHNR and CDR2 FQNEAQ are derived from the germline V gene (reference sequence). The CDR3 measures 15 amino acids from cysteine to phenylalanine. The sequence is cut down to CDR3 DNA, 45 bases in frame from base 1. V is trimmed back by 1 base and J by 4 bases, and the junction contains 4 bases that no gene match accounts for. The cohort consisted of approximately 670 healthy bone marrow donors. At the time of sampling, all cohort members were nominally healthy, though unrecorded immune exposures were likely present. The donor tested CMV seropositive, placing the donor among the 289 seropositive members of the cohort. A peripheral blood sample was provided by each donor, and peripheral blood mononuclear cells were used for TCR beta sequencing. The Qiagen DNeasy Blood Extraction Kit was used to extract genomic DNA from the blood cell samples. The library was made by the immunoSEQ multiplex PCR assay. For the multiplex PCR, a mixture combining 60 forward primers for TCR Vbeta segments and 13 reverse primers for TCR Jbeta segments was used. The CDR3 region of rearranged TCR beta genes was amplified from genomic DNA by a multiplex PCR assay. The Illumina HiSeq System was used to sequence the amplified TCR beta libraries as 87-base-pair reads. The paper's processing steps were these. A later analysis tallied around 82 million unique TCR beta chains across the 610 or so repertoires, and some 12 million of those chains were shared by two or more donors. Raw reads were error-corrected and collapsed into unique sequences by a nearest-neighbor algorithm in which closely related sequences were merged to remove PCR and sequencing errors. V, D and J gene segments were assigned by aligning CDR3 sequences to IMGT reference sequences. For a sequence to be retained, at least a six-nucleotide match to both a V gene segment and a J gene segment was required. Rearrangements were called productive when the CDR3 lacked stop codons and stayed in frame with V and J; all others were non-productive. CDR3 was defined by IMGT convention, running from the second conserved V-encoded cysteine to the conserved J-encoded phenylalanine. In an earlier analysis of around 640 of the donors, sequences lacking an unambiguous match to a single V gene segment were excluded. In an earlier analysis of several hundred of the donors, a V segment was called functional when productive rearrangements were above 56.7%, and segregating when the standard deviation between donors exceeded 5%. A statistical classification framework was developed to diagnose cytomegalovirus status using the catalog of TCR beta chain sequences. In a later analysis, V and J genes were assigned by comparing TCR nucleotide sequences against IMGT/GENE-DB human TR gene sequences. The TCRdist pipeline was used in a later analysis to assign CDR3 sequences and most-parsimonious VDJ recombination scenarios. In a later analysis, each TCR beta chain was defined by its CDR3 amino acid sequence together with its V-gene family, and reads lacking a unique V-gene family were excluded. To address suspected cross-contamination and a sequencing artifact, a later analysis removed around 600 highly shared, low-generation-probability nucleotide sequences. In a later analysis, a clonal expansion index was calculated for each public chain from normalized within-repertoire ranks of inferred template counts. In a later analysis, generation probabilities were computed using a VDJ recombination model fitted to out-of-frame rearrangements, and the results were checked against IGoR. A later analysis scored TCR-TCR, TCR-HLA and TCR-CMV co-occurrence with hypergeometric tests, applying a repertoire-size bias correction to TCR pairs. A later analysis estimated false discovery rates by permuting HLA or CMV assignments 20 times. A later analysis grouped co-occurring TCRs with DBSCAN, adding TCRdist sequence similarity when clustering within HLA-allele-positive subsets. Repertoires with fewer than 30,000 or more than 120,000 public chains, plus five repertoires with anomalous nucleotide sharing, were excluded from co-occurrence clustering. What TCRdb holds here is the immuneACCESS table cut down to in-frame rearrangements. Part of the clones is not present; checked against another copy, under half of the missing clones reflect an unresolved V gene, and the others are unexplained. V, J and clone size were drawn from that table, and D and trimming were deduced from the DNA. This sample lists approximately 190,000 clones; around 73% were detected once. 2.1% of the sample rests with the top ten.

Broader findings and caveats from the paper: According to the authors, the approach could potentially be generalized to other disease states and immunological phenotypes. This cohort had only TCR beta chains sequenced, and the lack of alpha or paired-chain data limited which features could be detected. According to a later analysis, most CMV-associated TCR beta chains appeared to be HLA-restricted, and the HLA associations seemed to be driven largely by CMV exposure. A group of highly shared sequence variants was considered likely to be a technical artifact of the sequencing pipeline. In a later genetic analysis, fewer N-insertions in productive TCRs were reported among donors in an Asian-associated ancestry cluster than the roughly 710-donor mean. In vitro tests confirmed that a few of the cytomegalovirus-associated TCR beta chains recognize cytomegalovirus antigens. According to a later analysis, TCR association rates differed among HLA loci, with DRB1 alleles showing the most associated TCRs and HLA-C alleles showing the fewest. In both the original and validation cohorts, the classifier was reported to diagnose cytomegalovirus status with high specificity and sensitivity. Because HLA typing was missing for some donors at each locus, association tests included only the typed subset. Because counts were too low, more than 15 rarely observed V segments, including chromosome 9 orphons, were left out of the earlier analysis of some 600 of the donors. Sequencing depth was assumed to be roughly uniform across donors in the presence/absence analyses, though that assumption may not hold. While some public TCRs were present in many individuals, most TCR sequences turned up only very rarely across donors. Strong co-occurrence of HLA alleles, especially DR and DQ, made assigning TCR associations to individual alleles difficult. A later analysis found that HLA-associated TCR beta chains were more clonally expanded and had lower generation probabilities than equally common non-associated chains. CMV serostatus was the only immune exposure information available for the cohort. A further reported finding was that TCR beta sequences accurately predicted the HLA-A and HLA-B alleles for most subjects in the first cohort. Correlated functional status among segregating V segments might be attributable to linkage disequilibrium, but an unknown experimental factor could not be ruled out. V-gene and J-gene trimming of TCR beta chains was associated with a missense DCLRE1C variant in a later genetic analysis, and the association was replicated in an independent cohort. A later analysis reported that several top co-occurrence clusters appeared linked to parvovirus B19, influenza, CMV and Epstein-Barr virus. The study listed 170 or so TCR beta chains as associated with cytomegalovirus. In a later analysis, some 18,000 TCR beta sequences were associated with specific HLA alleles at a false discovery rate of 0.05. Some IMGT-functional V segments, including TRBV6-2 and TRBV6-3, could not be told apart with the 87-base-pair reads, so those segments were excluded. Broadly in line with IMGT annotations, most TCR beta V segments showed up in productive rearrangements about 87% or about 30% of the time in an earlier analysis of roughly 590 of the donors.

A remark on this clone: It has no known antigen specificity. No qualities accompany the bases; no much larger clone lies one base away.

This TCR was sampled from a woman in her thirties in good health and CMV-seropositive. The chain couples TRBV7-9 to TRBJ2-1, with 7 bases in between that match TRBD2. Material for sequencing was PBMCs. The sequence in DNA is TGTGCCAGCAGCTTAGAAAGCGGGGAATACAATGAGCAGTTCTTC. Its amino acids are CASSLESGEYNEQFF.